Shown below are 25 T cell receptor beta chains from a single sample sequenced in a study of molecular identifiers for immune sequencing clone quantification. TCRdb processed the PCR reads anew with MiXCR; each CDR3 protein has one entry. The table has approximately 500,000 distinct CDR3 sequences, over 20% seen once. Sequencing used naive CD8+ T cells from blood, with Jurkat cell RNA spiked in. Subset given: FACS-sorted CD8+CD4-CCR7+CD45RA+ naive T cells. The receptors come from a human donor in good health. Some libraries in this study had Jurkat cell RNA spiked in.

This clonotype was seen at least ten times. A junction boundary mismatches the germline segment, possibly from a read error. The chain has TRBV7-7 and TRBJ2-2, with D perhaps matching TRBD1 (5 bases). CDR3 length equals 17 residues. The germline V gene encodes CDR1 SSHAT and CDR2 FNYEAQ (reference sequence). The CDR3 DNA sequence: TGTGCTAGCAGTTCCAACGAGTGGGGCGCGAACACCGGGGAGCTGTTTTTT. Amino acids: CASSSNEWGANTGELFF.

A word on this clonotype: A clone one base away is much larger, so this may be a read error. The chain combines TRBV7-9 with TRBJ2-5; 7 nucleotides match TRBD2. Germline CDR1 and CDR2: SEHNR and FQNEAQ (reference sequence). The CDR3 runs 13 residues. The DNA for the CDR3 is TGTGCCAGCAGGCCCGGGGGGTTGGAGACCCAGCACTTC. Translating gives CASRPGGLETQHF.

V is TRBV18 and J is TRBJ1-1, with no clear D. The CDR3 is made up of 14 amino acids. V lost 0 bases and J 1 base, leaving 6 bases between the germline ends. In germline, CDR1 is KGHSH, CDR2 LQKENI. The CDR3 nucleotides are TGTGCCAGCTCACCACCGGAGAAGAACACTGAAGCTTTCTTT. Protein sequence: CASSPPEKNTEAFF.

Of note for this clonotype: One end of the junction is discordant with germline, which a read error may explain. The chain joins TRBV7-2 to TRBJ2-6; the match to TRBD1 covers 9 bases. Germline assignment: CDR1 SGHTA and CDR2 FQGNSA. The CDR3 covers 18 residues. This chain's CDR3 is CASSSGTGPSSGASVLTF. CDR3 in DNA: TGTGCCAGCAGCTCCGGGACAGGGCCTTCCTCTGGGGCCAGCGTCCTGACTTTC.

This clonotype was detected many times. The V gene is TRBV20-1, the J gene TRBJ1-6, with D possibly TRBD1 on 5 matching bases. V gave up 3 bases and J gave up 6 bases, with 12 bases separating them. CDR1 is DFQATT and CDR2 is SNEGSKA in the germline V gene (reference sequence). The CDR3 length is 14 residues. The CDR3 loop reads CSAREGLGNSPLHF. The CDR3 DNA reads TGCAGTGCTAGGGAGGGGCTCGGTAATTCACCCCTCCACTTT.

This clonotype showed up just a few times. V gene TRBV5-5 combines with J gene TRBJ2-5; D is possibly TRBD1 or TRBD2 (5 bases each). The CDR3 spans 15 residues. Germline loops: CDR1 SGHKS, CDR2 YYEKEE (reference sequence). Trimming shortened V by 4 bases and J by 5 bases, and 18 bases separated the two germline ends. The CDR3 sequence is CASSRPVGVWETQYF. As DNA, the CDR3 is TGTGCCAGCAGCCGCCCCGTGGGGGTATGGGAGACCCAGTACTTC.

This clonotype was picked up many times. The chain has TRBV27 and TRBJ2-7; 9 bases fit TRBD1. Trimming at V came to 5 bases and at J to 3 bases, leaving 5 bases not matched to a gene. The CDR3 is 14 amino acids. CDR1 is MNHEY, CDR2 SMNVEV, per germline (reference sequence). In DNA, the CDR3 is TGTGCCAGCAGTGTAACAGGGGGCAGCTACGAGCAGTACTTC. Its translation: CASSVTGGSYEQYF.

This clonotype was detected only a few times. The chain has TRBV4-3 and TRBJ1-3; D call uncertain. This CDR3 is built from 14 residues. Germline V gene lookup returns CDR1 LGHNA and CDR2 YSLEER. V shed 1 base and J shed 4 bases, with 8 bases lying between them. CDR3 DNA sequence: TGCGCCAGCAGCCAAGGACCATTCGGAAACACCATATATTTT. This gives the protein CASSQGPFGNTIYF.

This clonotype was counted at least ten times. This chain links TRBV5-4 with TRBJ2-5, with D tentatively TRBD2 (6 bases). Germline values: CDR1 SGHNT, CDR2 YYREEE (reference sequence). V lost 4 bases and J 2 bases, leaving 18 bases between the germline ends. The CDR3 totals 16 residues. The CDR3 nucleotides read TGTGCCAGCAGCCCCTCAGGGACTCGAAGACAAGAGACCCAGTACTTC. This codes for CASSPSGTRRQETQYF.

Worth noting for this clonotype: Lacking the conserved final phenylalanine or tryptophan, this CDR3 likely reflects a read error. The CDR3 spells CASTIAGLTYEQYS. In nucleotides, the CDR3 is TGTGCCAGCACTATAGCGGGTCTAACCTACGAGCAGTACTCC. This chain connects TRBV6-2 or TRBV6-3 to TRBJ2-7; the match to TRBD2 covers 7 bases. This CDR3 comprises 14 residues. The V gene's germline CDR1 is MNHEY and CDR2 SVGEGT. The J segment lost 2 bases and the V segment lost 7 bases, leaving 8 bases of the junction unmatched.

This rearrangement joins TRBV7-9 to TRBJ1-4; D gene unclear. This CDR3 spans 17 amino acids. Trimming took 5 bases from V and 0 from J, leaving 16 bases between them. Germline V CDR1 and CDR2: SEHNR, FQNEAQ (reference sequence). The CDR3 sequence is CASSLADTRATNEKLFF. In DNA, the CDR3 is TGTGCCAGCAGCCTGGCAGACACTAGGGCAACTAATGAAAAACTGTTTTTT.

This clonotype came up once. The CDR3 ends on some other residue instead of the conserved phenylalanine or tryptophan, so this is likely a read error. The chain employs TRBV11-2 and TRBJ2-3, with 10 bases matching TRBD2. Germline V CDR1 and CDR2: SGHAT, FQNNGV. The junction had 5 bases not matched to a gene; V was cut back by 3 bases and J by 2 bases. The CDR3 length is 16 residues. The CDR3 loop is CASSFPGTSDTDTQYS. The CDR3 DNA follows: TGTGCCAGCAGCTTTCCCGGGACTAGCGACACAGATACGCAGTATTCT.

In this sample, this clonotype turned up many times. V usage is TRBV24-1 and J usage is TRBJ2-1; 9 bases are a match to TRBD2. J lost 9 bases, V lost 4 bases, and 9 bases had no gene match. The germline CDR1 and CDR2 sequences are KGHDR and SFDVKD. CDR3 length: 15 residues. The CDR3 spells CATSDIAGEGSEQFF. In DNA form, the CDR3 reads TGTGCCACCAGTGACATAGCGGGAGAAGGAAGTGAGCAGTTCTTC.

In this sample, this clonotype turned up many times. This chain links TRBV15 with TRBJ1-5, with TRBD1 matching over 9 bases. The germline V gene encodes CDR1 LNHNV and CDR2 YYDKDF (reference sequence). This CDR3 is 16 amino acids long. The V segment lost 5 bases and the J segment 1 base; nucleotides outside the gene matches: 6. The CDR3 protein is CATSAMGTGSNQPQHF. CDR3 nucleotide sequence: TGTGCCACCAGCGCCATGGGGACAGGGAGCAATCAGCCCCAGCATTTT.

This clonotype came up a few times. The chain joins TRBV2 to TRBJ2-3, with D perhaps matching TRBD2 (6 bases). Per the germline V gene, CDR1 is SNHLY and CDR2 is FYNNEI. This CDR3 is built from 19 residues. V was clipped by 6 bases and J by 1 base, with 26 bases between them. Here the CDR3 reads CASRLPYTNGGIRTDTQYF. CDR3 sequence (DNA): TGTGCCAGCAGACTTCCCTACACGAACGGCGGGATTCGCACAGATACGCAGTATTTT. Full variable domain (rest looked up from reference TRBV2 and TRBJ2-3): EPEVTQTPSHQVTQMGQEVILRCVPISNHLYFYWYRQILGQKVEFLVSFYNNEISEKSEIFDDQFSVERPDGSNFTLKIRSTKLEDSAMYFCASRLPYTNGGIRTDTQYFGPGTRLTVL.

This clonotype was seen many times. The chain is built from TRBV12-3 or TRBV12-4 and TRBJ1-1, with a possible D match to TRBD1 (6 bases). The V end was cut by 6 bases, the J end by 1 base, with 15 bases between. The CDR3 totals 15 residues. CDR3 sequence: CASSLDGGQNTEAFF. The CDR3 DNA reads TGTGCCAGCAGCCTCGATGGGGGCCAGAACACTGAAGCTTTCTTT.

On this clonotype: A read error may produce the germline difference seen at one junction end. The V call is TRBV5-3, the J call TRBJ2-7; 7 bases match TRBD2. TRBV5-3 is flagged as an ORF with uncertain function. CDR3 length: 18 residues. The CDR3 DNA sequence: TGTGCCAGCAGCTCGGAGGTTTTGAGCGGGGACCATGGCTACGAGCAGTACTTC. Its translation is CASSSEVLSGDHGYEQYF.

This chain uses TRBV19 with TRBJ2-5; TRBD2 might be the D (5 bases). The V gene lost 5 bases and the J gene lost 5 bases, with 18 bases spanning the gap. The CDR3 covers 15 residues. In germline, CDR1 is LNHDA, CDR2 SQIVND (reference sequence). The CDR3 DNA reads TGTGCCAGTAGTTTGACTATCTCGGAAGGGGAGACCCAGTACTTC. This codes for CASSLTISEGETQYF.

This clonotype was detected only a few times. The chain combines TRBV29-1 with TRBJ2-1; D is unclear. In germline, CDR1 is SQVTM, CDR2 ANQGSEA. The germline V and J ends were trimmed by 5 bases and 0 bases, with 5 bases remaining between them. This CDR3 is 12 amino acids long. The CDR3 region is CSVFYSYNEQFF. The CDR3 DNA is TGCAGCGTTTTCTACTCCTACAATGAGCAGTTCTTC.

The chain is built from TRBV6-5 and TRBJ2-7, with TRBD1 matching 7 bases. This CDR3 has 14 amino acids. V gave up 2 bases and J gave up 4 bases; unmatched junction bases: 5. Per the germline V gene, CDR1 is MNHEY and CDR2 is SVGAGI. CDR3 amino acids: CASSYQAGGYEQYF. For the CDR3, the DNA is TGTGCCAGCAGTTACCAGGCAGGGGGTTACGAGCAGTACTTC.

The genes are TRBV5-6 and TRBJ2-1; D may match TRBD1 or TRBD2 (5 bases each). The germline V and J ends were trimmed by 6 bases and 8 bases, with 30 bases remaining between them. This CDR3 is 18 amino acids long. Looked up from germline, CDR1 is SGHDT and CDR2 is YYEEEE. CDR3 sequence reads: CASMGETPGVGKSDEQFF. As DNA, the CDR3 is TGTGCCAGCATGGGGGAGACGCCTGGAGTCGGGAAGTCCGATGAGCAGTTCTTC.

In this sample, this clonotype turned up many times. The chain uses TRBV29-1 and TRBJ1-3, with D unclear. The germline V and J ends were trimmed by 4 bases and 0 bases, with 10 bases remaining between them. Germline loops: CDR1 SQVTM, CDR2 ANQGSEA. CDR3 length equals 14 residues. This chain's CDR3 is CSVVVDISGNTIYF. DNA of the CDR3: TGCAGCGTTGTGGTGGATATCTCTGGAAACACCATATATTTT. The full variable domain, in which reference TRBV29-1 and TRBJ1-3 provide the parts outside the CDR3, is SAVISQKPSRDICQRGTSLTIQCQVDSQVTMMFWYRQQPGQSLTLIATANQGSEATYESGFVIDKFPISRPNLTFSTLTVSNMSPEDSSIYLCSVVVDISGNTIYFGEGSWLTVV.

The J gene is TRBJ2-5, the V gene TRBV7-9; no firm D call. V was shortened by 5 bases and J by 5 bases, with 18 bases between the two germline ends. The germline gives CDR1 SEHNR, CDR2 FQNEAQ (reference sequence). The CDR3 is made up of 15 amino acids. The CDR3 bases are TGTGCCAGCAGCCCCTACTGGGGTGGCGGTGAGACCCAGTACTTC. This translates into CASSPYWGGGETQYF.

This clonotype showed up just a few times. In DNA, the CDR3 is TGTGCCAGTCAAAGACAGGGGATCAACACTGAAGCTTTCTTT. Protein sequence: CASQRQGINTEAFF. The chain links TRBV19 to TRBJ1-1; TRBD1 matches at 8 bases. Germline-derived CDR1 and CDR2 are LNHDA and SQIVND (reference sequence). The CDR3 covers 14 residues. Germline trimming cut 8 bases from V and 2 bases from J; bases unmatched to any gene: 7. Complete variable domain (other parts from reference TRBV19 and TRBJ1-1): DGGITQSPKYLFRKEGQNVTLSCEQNLNHDAMYWYRQDPGQGLRLIYYSQIVNDFQKGDIAEGYSVSREKKESFPLTVTSAQKNPTAFYLCASQRQGINTEAFFGQGTRLTVV.

Regarding this clonotype: A much larger clone is a single base away; this may be a read error. CDR3 sequence reads: CASGFGGQAINQPQHF. The CDR3 region has the DNA TGTGCCAGCGGTTTTGGGGGACAGGCGATCAATCAGCCCCAGCATTTT. The V and J genes are TRBV12-3 or TRBV12-4 and TRBJ1-5; 8 positions agree with TRBD1. CDR3 length: 16 residues.